One and the same sample provided the 8 T cell receptor beta chains below, sequenced in a study of cytotoxic CD8 clonotypes in ibrutinib-treated CLL. The data were produced by immunoSEQ multiplex PCR, yet TCRdb's version contains in-frame clones alone and is incomplete. Counted here are roughly 150,000 clones, about 76% occurring once; the ten biggest clones make up roughly 4.7%. This material consisted of PBMCs, taken after 24 months of ibrutinib treatment. The origin of the receptors is a human donor with chronic lymphocytic leukemia.

This chain connects TRBV27 to TRBJ1-4; D ambiguous. The CDR3 runs 15 residues. V was pared by 3 bases and J by 8 bases, with 16 bases between. The germline V gene encodes CDR1 MNHEY and CDR2 SMNVEV (reference sequence). The CDR3 DNA reads as TGTGCCAGCAGTTTGGGCCAGGTCGGAGGCGAAAAACTGTTTTTT. Translating gives CASSLGQVGGEKLFF.

V is TRBV10-3 and J is TRBJ2-1, with TRBD2 matching 13 bases. This CDR3 comprises 16 residues. The junction had 4 bases not matched to a gene; V was cut back by 6 bases and J by 2 bases. Looked up from germline, CDR1 is ENHRY and CDR2 is SYGVKD. The CDR3 is CAISPGLAGAYNEQFF. The CDR3 DNA sequence: TGTGCCATCAGCCCCGGACTAGCGGGGGCCTACAATGAGCAGTTCTTC.

V and J are TRBV19 and TRBJ2-2, with 8 bases lining up with TRBD1. CDR3 length: 15 residues. V lost 7 bases and J lost 4; bases outside the gene matches: 8. The germline gives CDR1 LNHDA, CDR2 SQIVND (reference sequence). CDR3 in amino acids: CASTKDRGATGELFF. CDR3 bases: TGTGCCAGTACTAAAGACAGGGGAGCCACCGGGGAGCTGTTTTTT.

The V call is TRBV1, the J call TRBJ2-3. TRBV1 is given as a pseudogene. The CDR3 runs to 13 residues. CDR3: CTSSQPRTDTQYF. In DNA form, the CDR3 reads TGCACCAGCAGCCAGCCCCGCACAGATACGCAGTATTTT.

The J gene is TRBJ1-4, the V gene TRBV28, with D possibly matching TRBD1 (6 bases). Germline-derived CDR1 and CDR2 are MDHEN and SYDVKM. Trimming cost V 2 bases and J 7 bases, with 11 bases left between them. The CDR3 is 14 amino acids. CDR3 DNA: TGTGCCAGCAGTTTAGGGCAGGGGATTGAAAAACTGTTTTTT. Its protein is CASSLGQGIEKLFF.

The genes are TRBV30 and TRBJ2-7, with TRBD1 matching 10 bases. The CDR3 spans 14 residues. Trimming took 3 bases from V and 3 from J; bases not matched to a gene: 5. Germline CDR1 reads GTSNPN; CDR2 reads SVGIG (reference sequence). CDR3 coding DNA: TGTGCCTGGAGAGGACAGGGGGGCCTCTACGAGCAGTACTTC. This encodes CAWRGQGGLYEQYF.

This chain uses TRBV18 with TRBJ1-3; TRBD1 might be the D (5 bases). The ends were cut back, 2 bases at V and 0 bases at J, with 14 bases in the middle. CDR1 is KGHSH and CDR2 is LQKENI in the germline V gene. The CDR3 runs to 17 residues. The DNA for the CDR3 is TGTGCCAGCTCACCAAGGGGCAGGCCCCACTCTGGAAACACCATATATTTT. Amino acids: CASSPRGRPHSGNTIYF. The whole variable domain, filled in from reference TRBV18 and TRBJ1-3, reads NAGVMQNPRHLVRRRGQEARLRCSPMKGHSHVYWYRQLPEEGLKFMVYLQKENIIDESGMPKERFSAEFPKEGPSILRIQQVVRGDSAAYFCASSPRGRPHSGNTIYFGEGSWLTVV.

The rearrangement uses TRBV19 and TRBJ1-2, with TRBD1 matching 7 bases. Germline CDR1 reads LNHDA; CDR2 reads SQIVND (reference sequence). V lost 7 bases, J lost 0 bases, and 8 bases stayed unmatched. The CDR3 consists of 15 residues. Here the CDR3 reads CASTRTGPPNYGYTF. In DNA, the CDR3 is TGTGCCAGTACCCGGACAGGACCCCCTAACTATGGCTACACCTTC.